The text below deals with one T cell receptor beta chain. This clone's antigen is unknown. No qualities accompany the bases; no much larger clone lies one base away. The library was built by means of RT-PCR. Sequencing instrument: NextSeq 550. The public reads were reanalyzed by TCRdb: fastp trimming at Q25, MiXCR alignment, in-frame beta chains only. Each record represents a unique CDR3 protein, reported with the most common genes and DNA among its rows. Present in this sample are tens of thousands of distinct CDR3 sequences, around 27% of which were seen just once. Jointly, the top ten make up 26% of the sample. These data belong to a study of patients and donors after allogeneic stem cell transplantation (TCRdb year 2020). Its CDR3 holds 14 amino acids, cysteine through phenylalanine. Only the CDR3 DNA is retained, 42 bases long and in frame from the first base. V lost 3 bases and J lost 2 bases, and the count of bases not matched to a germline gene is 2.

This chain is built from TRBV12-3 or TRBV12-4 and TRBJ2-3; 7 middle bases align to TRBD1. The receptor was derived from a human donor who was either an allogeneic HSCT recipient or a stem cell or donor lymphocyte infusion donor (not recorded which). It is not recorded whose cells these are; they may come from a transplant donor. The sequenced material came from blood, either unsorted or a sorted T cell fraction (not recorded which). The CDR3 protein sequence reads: CASSFGTATDTQYF. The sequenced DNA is TGTGCCAGCAGTTTCGGGACAGCCACAGATACGCAGTATTTT.